A single sample is the source of the 6 T cell receptor beta chains below, sequenced in a study of shared clonotypes between healthy human individuals. Cells designated naive CD8 were CD45RO-negative and were positively selected for CCR7, with terminally differentiated effector memory CD45RA+ cells excluded. The data were produced by immunoSEQ multiplex PCR, yet TCRdb's version contains in-frame clones alone and is incomplete. The repertoire holds about 2.2 million clones, with just over 90% as singletons. What was sequenced was naive CD8+ T cells from PBMCs. Receptor source: a man aged 18 to 29 in good health. Some clones in this sample may be carry-over from other donors' samples.

The CDR3 loop is CASSRGLAGTNNEQFF. The CDR3 DNA follows: TGCGCCAGCAGCCGGGGACTAGCGGGGACGAACAATGAGCAGTTCTTC. This chain links TRBV5-1 with TRBJ2-1; TRBD2 matches at 13 bases. The germline CDR1 and CDR2 sequences are SGHRS and YFSETQ. The CDR3 consists of 16 residues. V lost 4 bases and J lost 5; bases outside the gene matches: 6.

The chain recombines TRBV5-1 with TRBJ2-1, with 11 bases matching TRBD1. CDR1 is SGHRS, CDR2 YFSETQ, per germline. Trimming removed 0 bases from V and 5 bases from J; junction bases left unmatched: 7. This CDR3 is 17 amino acids long. The CDR3, as DNA: TGCGCCAGCAGCTTGGCGGGACAGGGGGTCTGGGACAATGAGCAGTTCTTC. Its translation: CASSLAGQGVWDNEQFF.

The chain links TRBV28 to TRBJ2-1, with D possibly matching TRBD2 (5 bases). Trimming removed 6 bases from V and 4 bases from J, with 16 bases in between. The V gene's germline CDR1 is MDHEN and CDR2 SYDVKM. This CDR3 has 15 residues. The DNA of the CDR3 is TGTGCCAGCAGGTCTCCGGGCTGGACTTACAATGAGCAGTTCTTC. It yields the protein CASRSPGWTYNEQFF.

The chain combines TRBV14 with TRBJ2-1; D is tentatively TRBD1 or TRBD2 (5 bases each). Trimming pared 3 bases from V and 9 bases from J, leaving 21 bases between. CDR1 is SGHDN, CDR2 FVKESK, per germline. This CDR3 is built from 16 residues. For the CDR3, the DNA is TGTGCCAGCAGCCAGGACCCTCGGGGCGCGTTGACTGAGCAGTTCTTC. Translation: CASSQDPRGALTEQFF.

This chain uses TRBV9 with TRBJ2-7; D may be TRBD1 (6 bases). V lost 0 bases to trimming and J lost 2 bases, with 12 bases between them. The CDR3 covers 15 residues. Germline V gene lookup returns CDR1 SGDLS and CDR2 YYNGEE. This chain's CDR3 is CASSVEGVPTYEQYF. CDR3 bases: TGTGCCAGCAGCGTAGAGGGGGTTCCCACCTACGAGCAGTACTTC.

CDR3 sequence (DNA): TGTGCCAGCAGTACGCTCGGGGAGCTGTTTTTT. Protein sequence: CASSTLGELFF. This chain joins TRBV6-6 and TRBJ2-2; no definite D call. Between the trimmed V and J ends, which lost 5 bases and 7 bases, there was a span of 5 bases. The CDR3 runs 11 residues. The germline V gene has CDR1 MNHNY and CDR2 SVGAGI (reference sequence).